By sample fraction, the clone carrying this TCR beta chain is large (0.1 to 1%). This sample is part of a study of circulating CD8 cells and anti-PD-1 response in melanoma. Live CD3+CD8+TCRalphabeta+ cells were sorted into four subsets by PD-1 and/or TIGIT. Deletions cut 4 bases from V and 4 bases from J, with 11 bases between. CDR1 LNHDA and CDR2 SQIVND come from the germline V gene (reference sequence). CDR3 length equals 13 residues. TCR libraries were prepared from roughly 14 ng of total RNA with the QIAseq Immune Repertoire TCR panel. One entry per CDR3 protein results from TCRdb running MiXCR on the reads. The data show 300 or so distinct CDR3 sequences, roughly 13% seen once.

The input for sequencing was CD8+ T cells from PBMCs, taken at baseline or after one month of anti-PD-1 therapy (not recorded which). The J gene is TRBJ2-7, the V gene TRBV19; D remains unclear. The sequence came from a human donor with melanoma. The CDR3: CASSNNVGYEQYF. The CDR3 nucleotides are TGTGCCAGTAGTAATAATGTGGGGTACGAGCAGTACTTC.